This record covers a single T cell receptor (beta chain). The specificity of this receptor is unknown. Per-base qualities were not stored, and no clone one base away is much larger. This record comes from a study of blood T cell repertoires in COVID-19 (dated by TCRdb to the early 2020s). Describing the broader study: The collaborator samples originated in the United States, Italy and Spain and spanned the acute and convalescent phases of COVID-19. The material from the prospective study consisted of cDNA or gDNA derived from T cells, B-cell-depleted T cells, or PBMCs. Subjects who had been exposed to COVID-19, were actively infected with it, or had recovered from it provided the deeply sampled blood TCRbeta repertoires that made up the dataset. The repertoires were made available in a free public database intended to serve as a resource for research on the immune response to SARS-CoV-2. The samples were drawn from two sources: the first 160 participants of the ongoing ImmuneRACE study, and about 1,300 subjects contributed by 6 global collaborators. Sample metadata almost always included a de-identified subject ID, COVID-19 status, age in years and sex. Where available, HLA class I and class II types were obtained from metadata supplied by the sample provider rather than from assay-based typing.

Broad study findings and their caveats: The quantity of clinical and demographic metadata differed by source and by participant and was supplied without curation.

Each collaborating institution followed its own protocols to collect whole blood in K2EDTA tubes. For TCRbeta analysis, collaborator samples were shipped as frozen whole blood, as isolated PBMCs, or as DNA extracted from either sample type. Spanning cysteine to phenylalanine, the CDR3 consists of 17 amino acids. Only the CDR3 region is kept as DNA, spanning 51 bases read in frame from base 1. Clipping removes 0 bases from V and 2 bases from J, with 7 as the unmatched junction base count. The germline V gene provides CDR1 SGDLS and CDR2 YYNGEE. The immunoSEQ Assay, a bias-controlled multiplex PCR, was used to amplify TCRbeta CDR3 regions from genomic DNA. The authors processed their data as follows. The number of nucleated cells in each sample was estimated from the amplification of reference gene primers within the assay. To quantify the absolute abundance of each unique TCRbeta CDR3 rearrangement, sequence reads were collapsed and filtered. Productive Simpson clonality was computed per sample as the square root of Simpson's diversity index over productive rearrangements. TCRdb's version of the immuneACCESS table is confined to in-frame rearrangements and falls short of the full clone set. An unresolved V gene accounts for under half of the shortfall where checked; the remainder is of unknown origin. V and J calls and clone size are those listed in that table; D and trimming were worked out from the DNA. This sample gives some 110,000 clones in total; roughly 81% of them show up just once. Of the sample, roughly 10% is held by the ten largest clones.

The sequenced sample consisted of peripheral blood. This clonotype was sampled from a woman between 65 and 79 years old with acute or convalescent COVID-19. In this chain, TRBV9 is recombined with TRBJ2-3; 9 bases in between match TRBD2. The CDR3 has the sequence CASSVEASGATTDTQYF. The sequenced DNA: TGTGCCAGCAGCGTAGAGGCTAGCGGGGCTACCACAGATACGCAGTATTTT.